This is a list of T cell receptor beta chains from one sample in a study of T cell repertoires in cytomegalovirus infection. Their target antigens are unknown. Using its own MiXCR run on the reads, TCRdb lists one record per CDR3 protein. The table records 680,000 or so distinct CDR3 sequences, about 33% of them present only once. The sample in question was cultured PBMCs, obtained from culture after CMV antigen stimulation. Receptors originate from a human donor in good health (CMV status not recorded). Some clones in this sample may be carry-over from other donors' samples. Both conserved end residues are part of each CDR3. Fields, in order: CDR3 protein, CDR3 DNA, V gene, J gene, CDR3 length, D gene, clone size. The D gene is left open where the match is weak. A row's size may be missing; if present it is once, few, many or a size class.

CDR3 protein: CASSSWVGEQYF
CDR3 DNA: TGTGCCAGCAGTTCCTGGGTCGGCGAGCAGTACTTC
V gene: TRBV6-2/TRBV6-3
J gene: TRBJ2-7
CDR3 length: 12
D gene: NA
clone size: NA

CDR3 protein: CASSYERDGSPLHF
CDR3 DNA: TGTGCCAGCAGTTACGAGAGGGACGGCTCACCCCTCCACTTT
V gene: TRBV6-8
J gene: TRBJ1-6
CDR3 length: 14
D gene: NA
clone size: NA

CDR3 protein: CASSPGGPGNEQFF
CDR3 DNA: TGTGCCAGCAGCCCAGGGGGGCCGGGCAATGAGCAGTTCTTC
V gene: TRBV7-2
J gene: TRBJ2-1
CDR3 length: 14
D gene: NA
clone size: few

CDR3 protein: CASSVLVQETQYF
CDR3 DNA: TGTGCCAGCAGTGTTTTAGTCCAAGAGACCCAGTACTTC
V gene: TRBV6-1
J gene: TRBJ2-5
CDR3 length: 13
D gene: NA
clone size: few

CDR3 protein: CASSQQINTEAFF
CDR3 DNA: TGTGCCAGCAGCCAACAAATCAACACTGAAGCTTTCTTT
V gene: TRBV7-9
J gene: TRBJ1-1
CDR3 length: 13
D gene: NA
clone size: few

CDR3 protein: CASSPERTFYGYTF
CDR3 DNA: TGCGCCAGCAGCCCTGAGAGGACCTTCTATGGCTACACCTTC
V gene: TRBV4-1
J gene: TRBJ1-2
CDR3 length: 14
D gene: NA
clone size: NA

CDR3 protein: CASSPGTGQRETQYF
CDR3 DNA: TGCGCCAGCAGCCCTGGGACAGGGCAACGGGAGACCCAGTACTTC
V gene: TRBV5-1
J gene: TRBJ2-5
CDR3 length: 15
D gene: TRBD1
clone size: NA

CDR3 protein: CASGLSPFAGGFNTEAFF
CDR3 DNA: TGTGCTAGTGGTTTGTCACCCTTTGCAGGGGGATTCAACACTGAAGCTTTCTTT
V gene: TRBV12-5
J gene: TRBJ1-1
CDR3 length: 18
D gene: TRBD1
clone size: few

CDR3 protein: CASSLLTGGHQPQHF
CDR3 DNA: TGTGCCAGCAGTCTCCTGACAGGGGGCCATCAGCCCCAGCATTTT
V gene: TRBV28
J gene: TRBJ1-5
CDR3 length: 15
D gene: TRBD1
clone size: NA

CDR3 protein: CASSQSPGGSYNSPLHF
CDR3 DNA: TGCGCCAGCAGCCAATCGCCGGGGGGGTCCTATAATTCACCCCTCCACTTT
V gene: TRBV4-1
J gene: TRBJ1-6
CDR3 length: 17
D gene: NA
clone size: NA

CDR3 protein: CSARPQGGNQPQHF
CDR3 DNA: TGCAGTGCCAGACCCCAAGGCGGCAATCAGCCCCAGCATTTT
V gene: TRBV20-1
J gene: TRBJ1-5
CDR3 length: 14
D gene: NA
clone size: NA

CDR3 protein: CASSRDRGLEQYF
CDR3 DNA: TGTGCCAGCAGTCGGGACAGGGGGTTGGAGCAGTACTTC
V gene: TRBV6-2/TRBV6-3
J gene: TRBJ2-7
CDR3 length: 13
D gene: TRBD1
clone size: NA

CDR3 protein: CASSRTGNTIYF
CDR3 DNA: TGTGCCAGCAGTCGCACAGGAAACACCATATATTTT
V gene: TRBV6-5
J gene: TRBJ1-3
CDR3 length: 12
D gene: NA
clone size: few

CDR3 protein: CATGGASNQPQHF
CDR3 DNA: TGTGCCACAGGAGGTGCTAGCAATCAGCCCCAGCATTTT
V gene: TRBV15
J gene: TRBJ1-5
CDR3 length: 13
D gene: NA
clone size: NA

CDR3 protein: CASIRDRGGTEAFF
CDR3 DNA: TGTGCCAGTATACGAGACAGGGGAGGTACTGAAGCTTTCTTT
V gene: TRBV10-3
J gene: TRBJ1-1
CDR3 length: 14
D gene: TRBD1
clone size: NA

CDR3 protein: CASSFGRGPSYEQYF
CDR3 DNA: TGTGCCAGCAGTTTCGGACGGGGCCCTTCCTACGAGCAGTACTTC
V gene: TRBV6-6
J gene: TRBJ2-7
CDR3 length: 15
D gene: NA
clone size: few

CDR3 protein: CSAKQGVAEKLFF
CDR3 DNA: TGCAGTGCTAAACAGGGTGTCGCTGAAAAACTGTTTTTT
V gene: TRBV20-1
J gene: TRBJ1-4
CDR3 length: 13
D gene: NA
clone size: NA

CDR3 protein: CSARALGQNTDTQYF
CDR3 DNA: TGCAGTGCTAGAGCCCTAGGACAGAACACAGATACGCAGTATTTT
V gene: TRBV20-1
J gene: TRBJ2-3
CDR3 length: 15
D gene: NA
clone size: NA

CDR3 protein: CASSPSRPSGNTIYF
CDR3 DNA: TGTGCCAGCAGTCCAAGTAGACCCTCTGGAAACACCATATATTTT
V gene: TRBV12-3/TRBV12-4
J gene: TRBJ1-3
CDR3 length: 15
D gene: NA
clone size: NA

CDR3 protein: CASTRLAGTDTQYF
CDR3 DNA: TGTGCCAGCACCAGACTAGCGGGGACAGATACGCAGTATTTT
V gene: TRBV6-5
J gene: TRBJ2-3
CDR3 length: 14
D gene: TRBD2
clone size: few

CDR3 protein: CASSFVLAGVGEQYF
CDR3 DNA: TGTGCCAGCAGCTTTGTCCTAGCGGGAGTGGGCGAGCAGTACTTC
V gene: TRBV7-9
J gene: TRBJ2-7
CDR3 length: 15
D gene: TRBD2
clone size: once

CDR3 protein: CASSQSGPTQETQYF
CDR3 DNA: TGTGCCAGCAGTCAATCGGGGCCTACCCAGGAGACCCAGTACTTC
V gene: TRBV6-2/TRBV6-3
J gene: TRBJ2-5
CDR3 length: 15
D gene: NA
clone size: NA

CDR3 protein: CASSLGSALETQYF
CDR3 DNA: TGTGCCAGCAGCTTAGGCTCGGCCCTAGAGACCCAGTACTTC
V gene: TRBV7-2
J gene: TRBJ2-5
CDR3 length: 14
D gene: NA
clone size: few

CDR3 protein: CASSTRGRTEAFF
CDR3 DNA: TGTGCCAGCAGTACCCGGGGTCGCACTGAAGCTTTCTTT
V gene: TRBV12-3/TRBV12-4
J gene: TRBJ1-1
CDR3 length: 13
D gene: NA
clone size: few

CDR3 protein: CASSLGQGETGELFF
CDR3 DNA: TGTGCCAGCAGCTTAGGGCAGGGGGAGACCGGGGAGCTGTTTTTT
V gene: TRBV7-2
J gene: TRBJ2-2
CDR3 length: 15
D gene: TRBD1
clone size: many

CDR3 protein: CASSMDHGNQPQHF
CDR3 DNA: TGTGCCAGTAGTATGGACCATGGCAATCAGCCCCAGCATTTT
V gene: TRBV19
J gene: TRBJ1-5
CDR3 length: 14
D gene: NA
clone size: few

CDR3 protein: CSAGAGYGYTF
CDR3 DNA: TGCAGTGCTGGCGCAGGTTATGGCTACACCTTC
V gene: TRBV20-1
J gene: TRBJ1-2
CDR3 length: 11
D gene: NA
clone size: NA

CDR3 protein: CASSTRTGTEQFF
CDR3 DNA: TGTGCCAGCAGCACGCGGACAGGGACTGAGCAGTTCTTC
V gene: TRBV7-2
J gene: TRBJ2-1
CDR3 length: 13
D gene: TRBD1
clone size: many

CDR3 protein: CASKQGRNQPQHF
CDR3 DNA: TGTGCCAGCAAACAGGGACGCAATCAGCCCCAGCATTTT
V gene: TRBV12-3/TRBV12-4
J gene: TRBJ1-5
CDR3 length: 13
D gene: NA
clone size: NA

CDR3 protein: CASSPRAKSGGAREQFF
CDR3 DNA: TGTGCCAGCTCACCCCGGGCCAAAAGCGGGGGGGCCCGGGAGCAGTTCTTC
V gene: TRBV18
J gene: TRBJ2-1
CDR3 length: 17
D gene: TRBD2
clone size: NA

CDR3 protein: CASSPNGRNNEQFF
CDR3 DNA: TGTGCCAGCAGCCCAAATGGGCGGAACAATGAGCAGTTCTTC
V gene: TRBV7-2
J gene: TRBJ2-1
CDR3 length: 14
D gene: NA
clone size: few

CDR3 protein: CASSLTRGRGQDTQYF
CDR3 DNA: TGTGCCAGCAGCTTAACTCGTGGGCGGGGGCAAGATACGCAGTATTTT
V gene: TRBV7-2
J gene: TRBJ2-3
CDR3 length: 16
D gene: NA
clone size: NA

CDR3 protein: CASSLAMGDNEKLFF
CDR3 DNA: TGTGCCAGCAGCTTAGCGATGGGGGACAATGAAAAACTGTTTTTT
V gene: TRBV7-2
J gene: TRBJ1-4
CDR3 length: 15
D gene: NA
clone size: NA